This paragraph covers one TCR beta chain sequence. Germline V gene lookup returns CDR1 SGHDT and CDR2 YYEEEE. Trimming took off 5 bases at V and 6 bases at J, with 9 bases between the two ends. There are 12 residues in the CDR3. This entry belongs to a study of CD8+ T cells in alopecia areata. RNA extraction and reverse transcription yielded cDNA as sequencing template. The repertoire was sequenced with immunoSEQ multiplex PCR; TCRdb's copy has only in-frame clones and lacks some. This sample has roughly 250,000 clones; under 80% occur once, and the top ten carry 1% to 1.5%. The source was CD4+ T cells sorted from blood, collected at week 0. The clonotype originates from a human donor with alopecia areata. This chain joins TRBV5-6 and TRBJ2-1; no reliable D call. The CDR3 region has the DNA TGTGCCAGCAGTACAATTCGCAATGAGCAGTTCTTC. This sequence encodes CASSTIRNEQFF.